These 14 T cell receptor beta chains were sequenced from one sample in a study of post-analysis software for immune sequencing data. Overall study results and limits: Five TRBV segments (TRBV5-6, TRBV5-1 and TRBV20-1 among them) occurred more frequently in patients than in controls.

Incorporated into the TCR beta cDNA libraries were unique molecular identifiers, which served to reduce PCR and sequencing biases. TCRdb analysed the PCR reads with MiXCR anew, one entry per CDR3 protein. The table records a few hundred thousand distinct CDR3 sequences, roughly 35% of them present only once. No antigens are known for them. What was sequenced was blood. The receptors were sampled from a girl between 5 and 17 years old with multiple sclerosis.

There are a few counts of this clonotype. The chain links TRBV12-3 or TRBV12-4 to TRBJ1-4, with 9 positions matching TRBD1. The CDR3 runs 15 residues. Trimming cost V 7 bases and J 8 bases; bases outside gene matches: 11. The CDR3: CASTEPGQGGEKLFF. The DNA of the CDR3 is TGTGCCAGCACCGAGCCGGGACAGGGAGGAGAAAAACTGTTTTTT.

V usage is TRBV4-1 and J usage is TRBJ2-2; unclear D gene. Germline assignment: CDR1 MGHRA and CDR2 YSYEKL. V shed 0 bases and J shed 2 bases, with 4 bases lying between them. CDR3 size: 14 residues. Here the CDR3 DNA reads TGCGCCAGCAGCCAAGAAAGAAACACCGGGGAGCTGTTTTTT. Encoded protein: CASSQERNTGELFF.

V and J are TRBV3-1 and TRBJ2-7; TRBD2 aligns across 10 bases. Unmatched junction bases numbered 10, after V lost 2 bases and J lost 3 bases. This CDR3 has 17 residues. Germline CDR1 is LGHDT and CDR2 is YNNKEL (reference sequence). CDR3 in amino acids: CASSQTVPAGGHYEQYF. The CDR3 DNA is TGTGCCAGCAGCCAAACCGTGCCAGCGGGGGGGCACTACGAGCAGTACTTC.

The chain employs TRBV12-3 or TRBV12-4 and TRBJ2-7, with TRBD2 matching over 13 bases. V lost 5 bases to trimming and J lost 5 bases; unmatched junction nucleotides: 6. The CDR3 is 15 amino acids. As DNA, the CDR3 is TGTGCCAGCAGTAGGACTAGCGGGGGAAGGAACGAGCAGTACTTC. Its translation: CASSRTSGGRNEQYF.

In this sample, this clonotype turned up a few times. V usage is TRBV5-1 and J usage is TRBJ1-6, with D hard to call. CDR1 and CDR2 from the germline V gene are SGHRS and YFSETQ. This CDR3 is built from 16 residues. V was pared by 2 bases and J by 0 bases, with 9 bases between. CDR3 residues: CASSFTLSSYNSPLHF. The CDR3 nucleotides are TGCGCCAGCAGCTTCACCTTGAGCTCCTATAATTCACCCCTCCACTTT. The full variable domain, completed using reference TRBV5-1 and TRBJ1-6, is KAGVTQTPRYLIKTRGQQVTLSCSPISGHRSVSWYQQTPGQGLQFLFEYFSETQRNKGNFPGRFSGRQFSNSRSEMNVSTLELGDSALYLCASSFTLSSYNSPLHFGNGTRLTVT.

The table lists this clonotype with a few counts. Its ends do not fully match the called genes, so a read error is possible. The chain couples TRBV5-1 to TRBJ1-2; TRBD1 aligns across 7 bases. The V gene's germline CDR1 is SGHRS and CDR2 YFSETQ. The CDR3 spans 16 residues. CDR3 bases: TGCGCCAGCAGCCTGGGGGACAGCCTCCTTAACCATGGCTACACCTTC. As protein: CASSLGDSLLNHGYTF.

This clonotype occurred a few times. The V gene is TRBV3-1, the J gene TRBJ2-5; D call uncertain. Trimming left V 6 bases short and J 5 bases short, with 13 bases between. CDR1 is LGHDT, CDR2 YNNKEL, per germline (reference sequence). This CDR3 has 13 amino acids. The CDR3 DNA reads TGTGCCAGCAGTGAAGAGTGGCATGAGACCCAGTACTTC. Its translation: CASSEEWHETQYF.

The rearrangement joins TRBV12-3 or TRBV12-4 to TRBJ1-5; D remains unclear. Trimming took off 3 bases at V and 6 bases at J, with 6 bases between the two ends. The CDR3 contains 12 residues. CDR3 DNA: TGTGCCAGCAGTTTCATGTTTCAGCCCCAGCATTTT. Translation gives CASSFMFQPQHF.

CDR3 region: CASSLMAGGTFSNEQFF. Written as DNA, the CDR3 is TGTGCCAGCAGCCTGATGGCGGGGGGGACTTTCTCCAATGAGCAGTTCTTC. The chain employs TRBV3-1 and TRBJ2-1, with 9 bases identical to TRBD2. The CDR3 sequence is 17 residues long. J was trimmed by 6 bases and V by 4 bases; bases with no gene match: 13. Germline loops: CDR1 LGHDT, CDR2 YNNKEL (reference sequence).

The genes are TRBV4-1 and TRBJ2-7; the D call may be TRBD1 or TRBD2 (6 bases each). The V gene lost 2 bases and the J gene lost 4 bases, with 18 bases spanning the gap. This CDR3 is built from 16 residues. Germline V gene sequence: CDR1 MGHRA, CDR2 YSYEKL. The CDR3 bases are TGCGCCAGCAGCCAAACGGTGGGTTGGGGGGCGTACGAGCAGTACTTC. Translated: CASSQTVGWGAYEQYF.

The rearrangement joins TRBV25-1 to TRBJ1-1; weak D call: TRBD1 (5 bases). Trimming removed 4 bases from V and 4 bases from J, with 16 bases in between. Germline V lookup: CDR1 MGHDK, CDR2 SYGVNS. The CDR3 covers 15 residues. The CDR3 here is CASSVPRGAGTEAFF. The CDR3 DNA is TGTGCCAGCAGTGTCCCCCGGGGCGCGGGCACTGAAGCTTTCTTT.

This clonotype was picked up a small number of times. The gene calls are TRBV20-1 and TRBJ1-4; 8 bases are a match to TRBD1. CDR1 DFQATT and CDR2 SNEGSKA come from the germline V gene (reference sequence). This CDR3 spans 13 amino acids. V lost 4 bases to trimming and J lost 5 bases; unmatched junction nucleotides: 3. CDR3 region: CSATRTGNEKLFF. DNA for the CDR3: TGCAGTGCTACCCGGACAGGGAATGAAAAACTGTTTTTT.

The chain uses TRBV20-1 and TRBJ2-7, with 8 bases lining up with TRBD1. Germline V gene sequence: CDR1 DFQATT, CDR2 SNEGSKA (reference sequence). This CDR3 region has 13 residues. V lost 4 bases and J lost 3; bases outside the gene matches: 5. This chain's CDR3 is CSANGQGVYEQYF. As DNA, the CDR3 is TGCAGTGCTAACGGACAGGGAGTCTACGAGCAGTACTTC.

The chain couples TRBV27 to TRBJ1-1; 10 nucleotides line up with TRBD1. This CDR3 contains 17 residues. Germline V gene data show CDR1 as MNHEY and CDR2 as SMNVEV (reference sequence). V trimming: 6 bases; J trimming: 2 bases; junction bases outside the gene matches: 12. The CDR3 reads CASRNRRDRGRNTEAFF. The CDR3 nucleotides read TGTGCCAGCAGGAACCGCCGGGACAGGGGAAGAAACACTGAAGCTTTCTTT.